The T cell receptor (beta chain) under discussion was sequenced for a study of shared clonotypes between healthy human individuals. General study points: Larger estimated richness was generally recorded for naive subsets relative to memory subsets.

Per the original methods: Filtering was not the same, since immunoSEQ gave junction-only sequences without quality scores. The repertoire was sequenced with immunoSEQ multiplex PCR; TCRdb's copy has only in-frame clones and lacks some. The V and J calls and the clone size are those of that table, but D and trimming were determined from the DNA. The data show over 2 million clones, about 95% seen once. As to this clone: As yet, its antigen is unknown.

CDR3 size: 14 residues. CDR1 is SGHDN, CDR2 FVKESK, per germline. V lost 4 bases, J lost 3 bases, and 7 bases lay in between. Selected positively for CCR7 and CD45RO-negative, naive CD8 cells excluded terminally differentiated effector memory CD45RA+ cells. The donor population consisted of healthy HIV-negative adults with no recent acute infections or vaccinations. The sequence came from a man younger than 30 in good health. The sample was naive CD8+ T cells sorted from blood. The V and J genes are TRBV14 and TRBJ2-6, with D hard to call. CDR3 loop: CASSPRHGANVLTF. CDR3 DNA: TGTGCCAGCAGCCCCCGGCATGGGGCCAACGTCCTGACTTTC. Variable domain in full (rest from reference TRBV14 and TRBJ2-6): EAGVTQFPSHSVIEKGQTVTLRCDPISGHDNLYWYRRVMGKEIKFLLHFVKESKQDESGMPNNRFLAERTGGTYSTLKVQPAELEDSGVYFCASSPRHGANVLTFGAGSRLTVL.